Each of the 29 T cell receptor beta chains below was sequenced from the same sample in a study of T-cell reconstitution after alpha-beta-depleted transplantation in children. Molecular barcoding with unique molecular identifiers was used for the TCRbeta library. Using its own MiXCR run on the PCR reads, TCRdb lists one record per CDR3 protein. The sample has tens of thousands of distinct CDR3 sequences, around 4.7% seen once. Source: PBMCs, mostly from graft donor cells, taken 180 days after TCRalphabeta/CD19-depleted stem cell transplant. These receptors were collected from a boy under two years old who had a stem cell transplant for acute myeloid leukemia, so the T cells may come from the graft donor.

This clonotype was detected ten times or more. The CDR3 sequence is CASTPRAAYNEQFF. DNA of the CDR3: TGTGCCAGCACCCCCCGGGCAGCGTACAATGAGCAGTTCTTC. The J gene is TRBJ2-1, the V gene TRBV9; D call uncertain. Germline-derived CDR1 and CDR2 are SGDLS and YYNGEE. The CDR3 is 14 amino acids. V was pared by 6 bases and J by 4 bases, with 14 bases between.

This clonotype was observed many times. V gene TRBV5-1 combines with J gene TRBJ2-5; D may be TRBD1 (5 bases). The V gene lost 4 bases and the J gene lost 2 bases, with 9 bases spanning the gap. This CDR3 is 13 amino acids long. CDR1 and CDR2 from the germline V gene are SGHRS and YFSETQ. The CDR3 DNA follows: TGCGCCAGCAGCCCTGACAGTCAAGAGACCCAGTACTTC. It specifies CASSPDSQETQYF. Full variable domain (missing parts from reference TRBV5-1 and TRBJ2-5): KAGVTQTPRYLIKTRGQQVTLSCSPISGHRSVSWYQQTPGQGLQFLFEYFSETQRNKGNFPGRFSGRQFSNSRSEMNVSTLELGDSALYLCASSPDSQETQYFGPGTRLLVL.

This clonotype was detected ten times or more. V gene TRBV18 combines with J gene TRBJ2-7, with TRBD1 as a possible D gene (5 bases). Per germline, CDR1 KGHSH and CDR2 LQKENI. With 3 bases removed from V and 4 bases from J, the gap between germline ends came to 19 bases. The CDR3 consists of 16 residues. The CDR3 DNA is TGTGCCAGCTCACCCGAGTTTGACAGTCATATATACGAGCAGTACTTC. Translation gives CASSPEFDSHIYEQYF.

This clonotype was seen at least ten times. The chain combines TRBV14 with TRBJ2-3; D is undetermined. V gave up 0 bases and J gave up 3 bases, with 13 bases separating them. Germline V gene data show CDR1 as SGHDN and CDR2 as FVKESK. The CDR3 has 16 residues. The CDR3 loop is CASSQELLPPTDTQYF. The CDR3 DNA follows: TGTGCCAGCAGCCAAGAACTTCTCCCTCCGACAGATACGCAGTATTTT.

This clonotype has ten or more counts. This sequence joins TRBV7-9 and TRBJ1-1; no clear D. V gave up 0 bases and J gave up 1 base, with 9 bases separating them. The CDR3 consists of 15 residues. Germline V gene data show CDR1 as SEHNR and CDR2 as FQNEAQ (reference sequence). The CDR3 DNA reads TGTGCCAGCAGCTTAGCGAAGGGCGGGAACACTGAAGCTTTCTTT. Its protein is CASSLAKGGNTEAFF. Looking up the rest from reference TRBV7-9 and TRBJ1-1 gives the full variable domain: DTGVSQNPRHKITKRGQNVTFRCDPISEHNRLYWYRQTLGQGPEFLTYFQNEAQLEKSRLLSDRFSAERPKGSFSTLEIQRTEQGDSAMYLCASSLAKGGNTEAFFGQGTRLTVV.

There are many counts of this clonotype. V is TRBV20-1 and J is TRBJ2-1, with a tentative D call TRBD2 (5 bases). V was shortened by 3 bases and J by 9 bases, with 12 bases between the two germline ends. This CDR3 contains 12 residues. From germline, CDR1 is DFQATT and CDR2 SNEGSKA (reference sequence). The CDR3 nucleotides are TGCAGTGCTAGGGACTCTACGGTTGAGCAGTTCTTC. Protein product: CSARDSTVEQFF.

This clonotype came up many times. The chain couples TRBV16 to TRBJ1-5; D unclear. V was shortened by 1 base and J by 3 bases, with 7 bases between the two germline ends. Per germline, CDR1 KGHSY and CDR2 FQNENV. The CDR3 consists of 14 residues. CDR3 protein: CASSQWGDNQPQHF. DNA for the CDR3: TGTGCCAGCAGCCAATGGGGAGACAATCAGCCCCAGCATTTT.

A remark on this clonotype: A much larger clone differs by one base, so this may be a read error. The chain is built from TRBV30 and TRBJ1-2; D not resolved. Germline V gene data show CDR1 as GTSNPN and CDR2 as SVGIG (reference sequence). This CDR3 spans 14 amino acids. The CDR3 spells CACSEEGVSYGYTF. The CDR3 nucleotides are TGTGCCTGCAGTGAAGAGGGTGTGAGCTATGGCTACACCTTC.

In this sample, this clonotype turned up many times. The chain employs TRBV2 and TRBJ2-7, with D perhaps TRBD2 (6 bases). CDR1 is SNHLY, CDR2 FYNNEI, per germline. The ends were cut back, 3 bases at V and 0 bases at J, with 9 bases in the middle. The CDR3 has 14 residues. The CDR3 DNA is TGTGCCAGCAGTGATAGCGGAGCCTCCTACGAGCAGTACGTC. Its translation is CASSDSGASYEQYV.

This clonotype was seen many times. J is TRBJ1-5 and V is TRBV6-5; D uncertain. The CDR3 is made up of 19 amino acids. From germline, CDR1 is MNHEY and CDR2 SVGAGI. Trimming cost V 2 bases and J 0 bases, with 20 bases left between them. CDR3 nucleotide sequence: TGTGCCAGCAGTTACATCTACCGATCGTTAGGCCTTAGCAATCAGCCCCAGCATTTT. Translated: CASSYIYRSLGLSNQPQHF.

Many counts were recorded for this clonotype. The V call is TRBV6-5, the J call TRBJ1-1; the D gene is possibly TRBD1 (5 bases). Germline-derived CDR1 and CDR2 are MNHEY and SVGAGI. This CDR3 contains 14 residues. The germline V and J ends were trimmed by 2 bases and 6 bases, with 13 bases remaining between them. The CDR3 is CASSYAGSGAEAFF. In DNA, the CDR3 is TGTGCCAGCAGTTACGCAGGGTCGGGCGCTGAAGCTTTCTTT.

This clonotype was observed many times. The chain has TRBV6-5 and TRBJ2-5; D not resolved. The CDR3 runs to 14 residues. Per germline, CDR1 MNHEY and CDR2 SVGAGI. Trimming removed 6 bases at V and 2 bases at J, with 13 bases between. CDR3 region: CASRTGWAQETQYF. The CDR3 region has the DNA TGTGCCAGCAGGACGGGCTGGGCTCAAGAGACCCAGTACTTC.

A few counts support this clonotype. A much more abundant neighbour one base away suggests this may be a read error. This chain links TRBV27 with TRBJ2-3; 12 nucleotides match TRBD2. The germline gives CDR1 MNHEY, CDR2 SMNVEV (reference sequence). V lost 6 bases to trimming and J lost 3 bases; unmatched junction nucleotides: 10. The CDR3 contains 17 residues. The CDR3 loop is CASSPITSGGPTDTQYF. The CDR3 DNA reads as TGTGCCAGCAGCCCAATCACTAGCGGGGGGCCGACAGATACGCAGTATTTT.

This clonotype has ten or more counts. V and J are TRBV27 and TRBJ1-5, with 8 bases matching TRBD1. The trim removed 4 bases at V and 11 bases at J, leaving 7 bases unmatched. Per the germline V gene, CDR1 is MNHEY and CDR2 is SMNVEV (reference sequence). The CDR3 extends over 13 amino acids. CDR3 sequence reads: CASSWSYRGTQHF. DNA of the CDR3: TGTGCCAGCAGTTGGTCCTACAGGGGGACCCAGCATTTT.

In this sample, this clonotype turned up many times. The V gene is TRBV11-3, the J gene TRBJ2-7; perhaps D is TRBD1 or TRBD2 (5 bases each). V was shortened by 4 bases and J by 1 base, with 14 bases between the two germline ends. CDR1 SGHNT and CDR2 YENEEA come from the germline V gene. The CDR3 length is 15 residues. The CDR3 coding sequence is TGTGCCAGCAGCTGGGGGAGCAGGGAATCCTACGAGCAGTACTTC. Translation gives CASSWGSRESYEQYF.

The table lists this clonotype with many counts. The chain uses TRBV9 and TRBJ1-4; 7 nucleotides match TRBD1. Germline V gene lookup returns CDR1 SGDLS and CDR2 YYNGEE. This CDR3 spans 15 amino acids. V dropped 3 bases and J dropped 3; count of bases not matched to a gene: 5. The DNA of the CDR3 is TGTGCCAGCAGCGCCCAGGGACAGTCTAATGAAAAACTGTTTTTT. Its translation: CASSAQGQSNEKLFF.

This clonotype was seen repeatedly, ten times or more. The chain links TRBV27 to TRBJ1-1; the D gene is possibly TRBD1 (5 bases). With 4 bases removed from V and 4 bases from J, the gap between germline ends came to 19 bases. CDR3 length: 16 amino acids. From germline, CDR1 is MNHEY and CDR2 SMNVEV (reference sequence). The CDR3, as DNA: TGTGCCAGCAGTTCCTGGGCGGGCCTCGGGGGCACTGAAGCTTTCTTT. Its translation: CASSSWAGLGGTEAFF.

At least ten counts were recorded for this clonotype. The chain combines TRBV11-2 with TRBJ2-7; 7 positions match TRBD1. V lost 4 bases to trimming and J lost 2 bases; unmatched junction nucleotides: 11. From germline, CDR1 is SGHAT and CDR2 FQNNGV. CDR3 size: 16 residues. In nucleotides, the CDR3 is TGTGCCAGCAGCTCGTTGACAGGGAAGGGACCCTACGAGCAGTACGTC. This codes for CASSSLTGKGPYEQYV.

This clonotype has a count of ten or more. The chain has TRBV30 and TRBJ2-2, with D unclear. The CDR3 spans 12 residues. CDR1 and CDR2 from the germline V gene are GTSNPN and SVGIG (reference sequence). V dropped 4 bases and J dropped 1 base, with 4 bases sitting between them. The CDR3 region has the DNA TGTGCCTGGAACATGAACACCGGGGAGCTGTTTTTT. Translating it yields CAWNMNTGELFF.

This clonotype was detected ten times or more. The chain has TRBV5-1 and TRBJ1-5; maybe TRBD1 (5 bases). V lost 0 bases and J 1 base, leaving 14 bases between the germline ends. From germline, CDR1 is SGHRS and CDR2 YFSETQ. CDR3 length: 17 amino acids. CDR3 sequence reads: CASSLGMGRGSNQPQHF. The CDR3 DNA follows: TGCGCCAGCAGCTTGGGTATGGGACGAGGAAGCAATCAGCCCCAGCATTTT.

This clonotype was picked up many times. The chain joins TRBV7-2 to TRBJ2-4; TRBD1 matches at 7 bases. There are 15 residues in the CDR3. Per germline, CDR1 SGHTA and CDR2 FQGNSA. Trimming removed 5 bases from V and 8 bases from J; junction bases left unmatched: 12. CDR3 bases: TGTGCCAGCAGCGGGACAGCAATAATAGGGGACATTCAGTACTTC. Its protein is CASSGTAIIGDIQYF.

This clonotype was observed many times. The chain combines TRBV7-7 with TRBJ2-6, with a possible D match to TRBD1 (5 bases). The CDR3 totals 15 residues. Germline values: CDR1 SSHAT, CDR2 FNYEAQ (reference sequence). V dropped 5 bases and J dropped 2 bases, with 10 bases sitting between them. CDR3 DNA: TGTGCCAGCAGCCAGGGAAGTCCTGGGGCCAACGTCCTGACTTTC. The encoded protein is CASSQGSPGANVLTF.

The table lists this clonotype with many counts. The genes are TRBV4-3 and TRBJ1-5; TRBD1 is a possible D gene (5 bases). The ends were cut back, 4 bases at V and 3 bases at J, with 13 bases in the middle. Germline values: CDR1 LGHNA, CDR2 YSLEER. This CDR3 contains 15 residues. As DNA, the CDR3 is TGCGCCAGCAGCCGCCACCCAGGGCCCAATCAGCCCCAGCATTTT. Protein product: CASSRHPGPNQPQHF.

This clonotype was seen at least ten times. The chain couples TRBV11-3 to TRBJ1-5; D not certain. The V end lost 1 base, the J end lost 3 bases, and 7 bases lay between the germline ends. CDR3 size: 14 residues. The germline V gene has CDR1 SGHNT and CDR2 YENEEA. In nucleotides, the CDR3 is TGTGCCAGCAGCTTAGGGGGTCCCAATCAGCCCCAGCATTTT. Its protein is CASSLGGPNQPQHF. The full variable domain, completed using reference TRBV11-3 and TRBJ1-5, is EAGVVQSPRYKIIEKKQPVAFWCNPISGHNTLYWYLQNLGQGPELLIRYENEEAVDDSQLPKDRFSAERLKGVDSTLKIQPAELGDSAVYLCASSLGGPNQPQHFGDGTRLSIL.

This clonotype has a count of ten or more. The chain carries TRBV5-1 and TRBJ1-1, with D unclear. CDR1 and CDR2 (germline): SGHRS, YFSETQ. Trimming pared 4 bases from V and 11 bases from J, leaving 21 bases between. This CDR3 region has 14 residues. CDR3 loop: CASSRYDPGDRAFF. The CDR3 DNA reads TGCGCCAGCAGCCGTTACGACCCCGGGGATAGGGCTTTCTTT.

This chain connects TRBV7-2 to TRBJ2-5, with a tentative D call TRBD2 (6 bases). Trimming removed 2 bases at V and 5 bases at J, with 12 bases between. This CDR3 region has 14 residues. The germline gives CDR1 SGHTA, CDR2 FQGNSA. Here the CDR3 reads CASSLFGGSETQYF. As DNA, the CDR3 is TGTGCCAGCAGCTTATTCGGGGGAAGCGAGACCCAGTACTTC.

This clonotype has at least ten counts. V usage is TRBV7-8 and J usage is TRBJ2-1; TRBD2 matches at 9 bases. The CDR3 length is 20 residues. Germline trimming cut 1 base from V and 1 base from J; bases unmatched to any gene: 14. Germline loops: CDR1 SGHVS, CDR2 FQNEAQ. The CDR3 DNA sequence: TGTGCCAGCAGCTTAGTGGGGGCGGGGGGGCTCTTGAGTTCCTACAATGAGCAGTTCTTC. Residues: CASSLVGAGGLLSSYNEQFF.

This clonotype has a count of ten or more. The chain recombines TRBV5-1 with TRBJ2-3; 9 nucleotides line up with TRBD2. The CDR3 runs to 14 residues. The V and J ends lost 4 bases and 4 bases, in that order; junction bases with no gene match: 4. In germline, CDR1 is SGHRS, CDR2 YFSETQ. The CDR3: CASSPGLAADTQYF. The CDR3 DNA reads as TGCGCCAGCAGCCCGGGACTAGCAGCAGATACGCAGTATTTT.

This clonotype was observed many times. The gene calls are TRBV7-2 and TRBJ2-5, with TRBD2 identical over 10 bases. Germline V gives CDR1 SGHTA, CDR2 FQGNSA. After removal of 1 base from V and 4 bases from J, the junction contained 3 bases not matched to a gene. CDR3 length equals 15 residues. The CDR3 DNA reads as TGTGCCAGCAGCTTAGTGGCTAGCGGGGGAGAGACCCAGTACTTC. Translated, it gives CASSLVASGGETQYF.